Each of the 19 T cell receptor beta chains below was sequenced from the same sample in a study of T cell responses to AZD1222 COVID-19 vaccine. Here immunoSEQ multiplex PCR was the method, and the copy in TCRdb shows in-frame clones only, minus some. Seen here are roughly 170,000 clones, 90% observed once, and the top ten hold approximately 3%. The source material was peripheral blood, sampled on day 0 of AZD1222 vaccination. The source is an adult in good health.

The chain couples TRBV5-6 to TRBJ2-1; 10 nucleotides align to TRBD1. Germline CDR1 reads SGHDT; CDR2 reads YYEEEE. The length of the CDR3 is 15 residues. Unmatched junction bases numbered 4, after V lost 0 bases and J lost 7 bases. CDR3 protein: CASSLVPGQGNEQFF. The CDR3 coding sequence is TGTGCCAGCAGCTTGGTCCCGGGACAGGGGAATGAGCAGTTCTTC.

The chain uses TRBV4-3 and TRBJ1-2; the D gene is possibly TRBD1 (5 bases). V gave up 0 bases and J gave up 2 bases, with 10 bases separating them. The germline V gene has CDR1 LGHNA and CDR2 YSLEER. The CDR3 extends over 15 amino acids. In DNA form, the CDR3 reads TGCGCCAGCAGCCAAGATTACGGGGGGAACTATGGCTACACCTTC. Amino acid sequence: CASSQDYGGNYGYTF.

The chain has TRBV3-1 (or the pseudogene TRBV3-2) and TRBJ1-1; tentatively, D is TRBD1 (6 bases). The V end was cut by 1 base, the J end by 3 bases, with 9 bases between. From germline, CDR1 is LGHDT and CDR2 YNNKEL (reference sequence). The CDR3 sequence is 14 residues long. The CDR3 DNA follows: TGTGCCAGCAGCCAAGTAGCAGGGGACACTGAAGCTTTCTTT. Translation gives CASSQVAGDTEAFF.

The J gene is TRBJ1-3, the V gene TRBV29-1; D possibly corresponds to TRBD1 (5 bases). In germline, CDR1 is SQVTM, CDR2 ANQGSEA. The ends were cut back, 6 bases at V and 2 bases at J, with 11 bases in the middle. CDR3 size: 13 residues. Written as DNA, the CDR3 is TGCAGCGTAGGGGACCTAGCTGGAAACACCATATATTTT. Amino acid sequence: CSVGDLAGNTIYF.

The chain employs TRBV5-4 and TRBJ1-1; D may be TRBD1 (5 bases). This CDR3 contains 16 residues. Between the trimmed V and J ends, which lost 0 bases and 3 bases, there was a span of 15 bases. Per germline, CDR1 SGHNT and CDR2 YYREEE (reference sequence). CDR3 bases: TGTGCCAGCAGCTTGGGGCCCCCAGGGAGTTACACTGAAGCTTTCTTT. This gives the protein CASSLGPPGSYTEAFF.

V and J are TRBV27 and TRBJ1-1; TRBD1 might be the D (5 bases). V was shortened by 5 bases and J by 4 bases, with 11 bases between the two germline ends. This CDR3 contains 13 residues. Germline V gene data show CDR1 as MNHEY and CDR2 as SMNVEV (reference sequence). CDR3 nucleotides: TGTGCCAGCAGTCCACGGGACCTCACTGAAGCTTTCTTT. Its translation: CASSPRDLTEAFF.

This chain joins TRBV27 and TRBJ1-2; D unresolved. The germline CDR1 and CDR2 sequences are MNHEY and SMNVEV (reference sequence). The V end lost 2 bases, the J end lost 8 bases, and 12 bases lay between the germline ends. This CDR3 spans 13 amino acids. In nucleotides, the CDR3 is TGTGCCAGCAGTTTAGCAGGCCCGAGGGGCTACACCTTC. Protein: CASSLAGPRGYTF.

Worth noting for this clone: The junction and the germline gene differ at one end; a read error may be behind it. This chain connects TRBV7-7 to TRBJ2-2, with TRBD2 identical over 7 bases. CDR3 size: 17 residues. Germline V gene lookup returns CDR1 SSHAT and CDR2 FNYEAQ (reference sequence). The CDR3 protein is CASSLALGQGGTGELFF. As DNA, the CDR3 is TGTGCTAGCAGCTTAGCGTTGGGTCAGGGAGGGACCGGGGAGCTGTTTTTT.

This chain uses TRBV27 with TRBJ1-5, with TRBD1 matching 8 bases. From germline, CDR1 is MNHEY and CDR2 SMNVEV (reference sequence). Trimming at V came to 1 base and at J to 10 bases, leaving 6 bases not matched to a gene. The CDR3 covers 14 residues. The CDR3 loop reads CASSLFQGAVPQHF. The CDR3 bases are TGTGCCAGCAGTTTATTCCAGGGGGCTGTCCCCCAGCATTTT.

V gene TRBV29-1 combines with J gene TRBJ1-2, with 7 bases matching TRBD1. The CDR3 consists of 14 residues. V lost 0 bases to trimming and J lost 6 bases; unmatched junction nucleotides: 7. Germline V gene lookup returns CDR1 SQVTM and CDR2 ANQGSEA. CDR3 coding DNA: TGCAGCGTTGAAGATCGTGGACAGGTCAATGGCTACACCTTC. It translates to CSVEDRGQVNGYTF. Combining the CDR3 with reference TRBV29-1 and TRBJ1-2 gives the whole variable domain SAVISQKPSRDICQRGTSLTIQCQVDSQVTMMFWYRQQPGQSLTLIATANQGSEATYESGFVIDKFPISRPNLTFSTLTVSNMSPEDSSIYLCSVEDRGQVNGYTFGSGTRLTVV.

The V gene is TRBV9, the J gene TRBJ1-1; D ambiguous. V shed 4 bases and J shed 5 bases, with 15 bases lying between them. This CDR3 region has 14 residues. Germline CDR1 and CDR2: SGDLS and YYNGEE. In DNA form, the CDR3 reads TGTGCCAGCAGCTTCTCCCCCCGAGAGACTGAAGCTTTCTTT. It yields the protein CASSFSPRETEAFF.

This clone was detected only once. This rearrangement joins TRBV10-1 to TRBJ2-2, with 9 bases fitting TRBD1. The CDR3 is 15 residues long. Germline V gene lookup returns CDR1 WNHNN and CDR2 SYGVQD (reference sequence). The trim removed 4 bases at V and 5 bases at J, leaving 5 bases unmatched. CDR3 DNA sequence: TGCGCCAGCAGTGGGTCGGGACAGGGAACCGGGGAGCTGTTTTTT. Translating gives CASSGSGQGTGELFF.

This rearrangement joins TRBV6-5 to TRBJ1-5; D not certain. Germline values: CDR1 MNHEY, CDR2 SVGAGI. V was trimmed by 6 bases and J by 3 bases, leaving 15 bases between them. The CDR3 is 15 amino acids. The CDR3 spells CASSQSRASNQPQHF. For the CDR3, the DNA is TGTGCCAGCAGCCAAAGTCGCGCCTCCAATCAGCCCCAGCATTTT.

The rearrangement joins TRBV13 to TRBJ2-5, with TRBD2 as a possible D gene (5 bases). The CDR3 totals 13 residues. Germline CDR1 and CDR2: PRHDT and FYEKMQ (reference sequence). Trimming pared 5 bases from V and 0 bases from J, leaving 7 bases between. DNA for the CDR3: TGTGCCAGCAGCCACGGGAACCAAGAGACCCAGTACTTC. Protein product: CASSHGNQETQYF.

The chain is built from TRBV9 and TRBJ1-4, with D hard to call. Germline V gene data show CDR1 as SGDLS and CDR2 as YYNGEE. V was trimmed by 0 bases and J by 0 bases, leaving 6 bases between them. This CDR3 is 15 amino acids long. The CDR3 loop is CASSVGRATNEKLFF. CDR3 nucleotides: TGTGCCAGCAGCGTAGGGAGAGCAACTAATGAAAAACTGTTTTTT.

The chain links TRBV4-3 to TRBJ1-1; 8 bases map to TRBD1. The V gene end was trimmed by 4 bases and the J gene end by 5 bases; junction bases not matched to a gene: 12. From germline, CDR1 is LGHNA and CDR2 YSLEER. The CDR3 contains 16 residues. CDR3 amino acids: CASSRGDRGLGTEAFF. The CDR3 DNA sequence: TGCGCCAGCAGCCGAGGCGACAGGGGTCTGGGGACTGAAGCTTTCTTT.

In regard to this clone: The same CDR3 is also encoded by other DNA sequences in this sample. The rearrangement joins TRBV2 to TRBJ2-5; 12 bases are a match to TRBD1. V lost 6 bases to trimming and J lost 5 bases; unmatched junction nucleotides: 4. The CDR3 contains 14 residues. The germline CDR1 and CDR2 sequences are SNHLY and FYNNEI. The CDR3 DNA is TGTGCCAGCAGCAGGGACAGGGGGCGGGAGACCCAGTACTTC. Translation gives CASSRDRGRETQYF.

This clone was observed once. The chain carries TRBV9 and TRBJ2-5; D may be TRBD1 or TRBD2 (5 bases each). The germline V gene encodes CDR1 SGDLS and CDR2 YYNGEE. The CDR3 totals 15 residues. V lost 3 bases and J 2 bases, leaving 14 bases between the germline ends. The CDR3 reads CASSAWDGPQETQYF. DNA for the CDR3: TGTGCCAGCAGCGCCTGGGACGGCCCTCAAGAGACCCAGTACTTC. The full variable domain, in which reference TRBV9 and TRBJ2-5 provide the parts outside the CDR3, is DSGVTQTPKHLITATGQRVTLRCSPRSGDLSVYWYQQSLDQGLQFLIQYYNGEERAKGNILERFSAQQFPDLHSELNLSSLELGDSALYFCASSAWDGPQETQYFGPGTRLLVL.

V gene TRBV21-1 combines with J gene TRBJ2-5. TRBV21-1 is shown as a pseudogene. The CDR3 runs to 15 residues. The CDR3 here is CASSPGPCQQETQYF. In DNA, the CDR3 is TGTGCCAGCAGCCCGGGACCATGCCAACAAGAGACCCAGTACTTC.